This TCR beta chain was captured in a study of kidney transplant recipient with SARS-CoV-2 infection. TCRdb passed the reads through MiXCR, listing each CDR3 protein once. The data show roughly 230,000 distinct CDR3 sequences, with 29% seen just once and around 6.8% held by the top ten. There are 12 residues in the CDR3. The germline V gene has CDR1 MDHEN and CDR2 SYDVKM. V lost 7 bases, J lost 4 bases, and 10 bases lay in between. This clonotype appeared many times. The sequenced sample was a blood sample, obtained at baseline and on day 111 from a kidney transplant recipient. The chain carries TRBV28 and TRBJ1-2; D may be TRBD1 (5 bases). The TCR comes from a young adult male patient who had COVID-19 and was a kidney transplant recipient. The graft donor may have given rise to some T cells. CDR3 DNA sequence: TGTGCCAGCACGTCGGGGGGCTATGGCTACACCTTC. Residues: CASTSGGYGYTF.